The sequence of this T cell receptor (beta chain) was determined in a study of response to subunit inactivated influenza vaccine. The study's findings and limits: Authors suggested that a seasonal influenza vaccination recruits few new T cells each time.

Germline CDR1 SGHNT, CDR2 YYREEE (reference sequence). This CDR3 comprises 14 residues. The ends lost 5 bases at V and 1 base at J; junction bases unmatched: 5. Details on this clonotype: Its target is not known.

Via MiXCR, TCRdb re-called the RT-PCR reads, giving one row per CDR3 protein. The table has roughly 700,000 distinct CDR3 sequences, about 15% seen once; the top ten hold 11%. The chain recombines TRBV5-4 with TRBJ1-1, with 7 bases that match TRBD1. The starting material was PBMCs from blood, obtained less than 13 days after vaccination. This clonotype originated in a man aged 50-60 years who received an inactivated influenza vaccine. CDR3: CASRKQGGNTEAFF. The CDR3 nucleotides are TGTGCCAGCAGGAAGCAGGGGGGGAACACTGAAGCTTTCTTT.